The 21 T cell receptor beta chains below were found in one sample sequenced in a study of shared T cell receptors in the human thymus. Only in-frame clones appear in the TCRdb table, and some are missing; sequencing was by immunoSEQ multiplex PCR. Found here are 550,000 to 800,000 clones, 70% to 90% of them singletons; the top ten hold about 0.011%. This sample was also put to use in a study of human thymus T cells.

Input material: thymocytes. These receptors all come from a girl under three years old with a congenital heart defect.

The V gene is TRBV19, the J gene TRBJ2-3, with D uncertain. The CDR3 has 15 amino acids. The germline CDR1 and CDR2 sequences are LNHDA and SQIVND (reference sequence). The ends were cut back, 3 bases at V and 4 bases at J, with 14 bases in the middle. In DNA, the CDR3 is TGTGCCAGTAGTATCAACCAGCGACCGGCAGATACGCAGTATTTT. It translates to CASSINQRPADTQYF.

This clone was counted a few times. The CDR3 sequence is CASARRGGAYNSPLHF. In DNA, the CDR3 is TGTGCTAGTGCCCGCCGCGGTGGAGCCTATAATTCACCCCTCCACTTT. The rearrangement links TRBV12-5 to TRBJ1-6; unclear D gene. Between the trimmed V and J ends, which lost 7 bases and 2 bases, there was a span of 15 bases. The CDR3 runs 16 residues. Germline lookup yields CDR1 LGHNT and CDR2 FRNRAP.

A note on this clone: A read error may account for a junction end that differs from germline. The chain uses TRBV7-7 and TRBJ2-5; 7 bases line up with TRBD1. The DNA end is a closer match to TRBJ2-7, so the J assignment may be wrong. The V gene's germline CDR1 is SSHAT and CDR2 FNYEAQ (reference sequence). The CDR3 is 13 residues long. CDR3 amino acids: CASSSGTVYEQYF. CDR3 nucleotide sequence: TGTGCTAGCAGCTCCGGGACAGTCTACGAGCAGTACTTC.

About this clone itself: The junction departs from germline at one end; a sequencing error may be responsible. The genes are TRBV7-7 and TRBJ2-2, with 14 bases aligning to TRBD2. The V gene's germline CDR1 is SSHAT and CDR2 FNYEAQ (reference sequence). The CDR3 spans 19 residues. The CDR3 sequence: CASSLAPGLAGDNTGELFF. The CDR3 DNA reads as TGTGCTAGCAGCTTAGCTCCGGGACTAGCGGGGGATAACACCGGGGAGCTGTTTTTT.

The chain recombines TRBV4-1 with TRBJ1-6, with D unclear. This CDR3 is 11 amino acids long. The V gene's germline CDR1 is MGHRA and CDR2 YSYEKL. Trimming took 3 bases from V and 10 from J, leaving 4 bases between them. CDR3 residues: CASSQGSPLHF. CDR3 coding DNA: TGCGCCAGCAGCCAGGGCTCACCCCTCCACTTT.

The chain joins TRBV28 to TRBJ1-5, with D possibly matching TRBD1 (6 bases). V lost 7 bases and J 7 bases, leaving 14 bases between the germline ends. CDR1 and CDR2 from the germline V gene are MDHEN and SYDVKM. There are 13 residues in the CDR3. CDR3 loop: CASNKRGGQPQHF. In DNA, the CDR3 is TGTGCCAGCAACAAGAGGGGGGGACAGCCCCAGCATTTT. The whole variable domain, filled in from reference TRBV28 and TRBJ1-5, reads DVKVTQSSRYLVKRTGEKVFLECVQDMDHENMFWYRQDPGLGLRLIYFSYDVKMKEKGDIPEGYSVSREKKERFSLILESASTNQTSMYLCASNKRGGQPQHFGDGTRLSIL.

V is TRBV5-6 and J is TRBJ2-1, with D perhaps matching TRBD1 (6 bases). This CDR3 is built from 17 residues. V shed 1 base and J shed 5 bases, with 19 bases lying between them. In germline, CDR1 is SGHDT, CDR2 YYEEEE. This chain's CDR3 is CASSLRNPGTLHNEQFF. DNA for the CDR3: TGTGCCAGCAGCTTGCGAAATCCCGGGACACTCCACAATGAGCAGTTCTTC. The whole variable domain, remainder taken from reference TRBV5-6 and TRBJ2-1, is DAGVTQSPTHLIKTRGQQVTLRCSPKSGHDTVSWYQQALGQGPQFIFQYYEEEERQRGNFPDRFSGHQFPNYSSELNVNALLLGDSALYLCASSLRNPGTLHNEQFFGPGTRLTVL.

To note about this clone: Additional DNA sequences in this sample encode the identical CDR3. CDR3 protein: CASSTSGGAGETQYF. In nucleotides, the CDR3 is TGTGCCAGTAGCACTAGCGGGGGGGCGGGAGAGACCCAGTACTTC. The rearrangement uses TRBV19 and TRBJ2-5; 13 bases line up with TRBD2. Germline values: CDR1 LNHDA, CDR2 SQIVND (reference sequence). This CDR3 has 15 amino acids. The J segment lost 4 bases and the V segment lost 6 bases, leaving 5 bases of the junction unmatched.

The V gene is TRBV2, the J gene TRBJ1-2; D perhaps matches TRBD1 (6 bases). V lost 8 bases and J 4 bases, leaving 11 bases between the germline ends. Germline V gene lookup returns CDR1 SNHLY and CDR2 FYNNEI. The CDR3 is 12 residues long. The CDR3, as DNA: TGTGCCAGCCGAGGACAGAGCTATGGCTACACCTTC. Residues: CASRGQSYGYTF.

The V gene is TRBV5-4, the J gene TRBJ1-2; a possible D gene is TRBD1 (5 bases). Trimming pared 2 bases from V and 2 bases from J, leaving 16 bases between. This CDR3 comprises 16 residues. CDR1 is SGHNT and CDR2 is YYREEE in the germline V gene (reference sequence). The CDR3 DNA reads TGTGCCAGCAGCTTTAAAGAACAGGAAACCAACTATGGCTACACCTTC. Protein: CASSFKEQETNYGYTF.

V and J are TRBV5-1 and TRBJ2-2, with D maybe TRBD2 (6 bases). V was trimmed by 5 bases and J by 3 bases, leaving 20 bases between them. The CDR3 is 17 amino acids. Germline CDR1 is SGHRS and CDR2 is YFSETQ. The CDR3: CASSRIPREQDTGELFF. The DNA for the CDR3 is TGCGCCAGCAGTCGAATCCCCCGGGAGCAGGACACCGGGGAGCTGTTTTTT.

The J gene is TRBJ2-1, the V gene TRBV2; unclear D gene. This CDR3 is 15 amino acids long. Germline V gene data show CDR1 as SNHLY and CDR2 as FYNNEI. Between the trimmed V and J ends, which lost 7 bases and 5 bases, there was a span of 18 bases. The CDR3 is CASTSVVSRHNEQFF. In DNA form, the CDR3 reads TGTGCCAGCACCTCGGTCGTAAGCCGCCACAATGAGCAGTTCTTC. The whole variable domain, filled in from reference TRBV2 and TRBJ2-1, reads EPEVTQTPSHQVTQMGQEVILRCVPISNHLYFYWYRQILGQKVEFLVSFYNNEISEKSEIFDDQFSVERPDGSNFTLKIRSTKLEDSAMYFCASTSVVSRHNEQFFGPGTRLTVL.

The CDR3 sequence is CASIGQGSYEQYF. The CDR3 nucleotides read TGTGCCAGCATCGGACAGGGTTCCTACGAGCAGTACTTC. V is TRBV2 and J is TRBJ2-7; 8 bases match TRBD1. This CDR3 spans 13 amino acids. The germline V gene has CDR1 SNHLY and CDR2 FYNNEI. Trimming removed 7 bases from V and 1 base from J; junction bases left unmatched: 3.

The rearrangement links TRBV14 to TRBJ2-5; a weak D match, TRBD2 (7 bases). With 1 base removed from V and 5 bases from J, the gap between germline ends came to 11 bases. Germline V CDR1 and CDR2: SGHDN, FVKESK. The CDR3 runs 14 residues. The CDR3 is CASSQGGGRETQYF. For the CDR3, the DNA is TGTGCCAGCAGCCAAGGGGGGGGCCGGGAGACCCAGTACTTC.

This chain links TRBV19 with TRBJ2-5; D is perhaps TRBD2 (5 bases). This CDR3 contains 13 residues. V shed 5 bases and J shed 7 bases, with 14 bases lying between them. Looked up from germline, CDR1 is LNHDA and CDR2 is SQIVND (reference sequence). The CDR3 spells CASSFRNGVTQYF. CDR3 bases: TGTGCCAGTAGTTTCCGGAACGGGGTGACCCAGTACTTC.

This chain links TRBV6-1 with TRBJ1-1; possibly TRBD1 for D (6 bases). Per the germline V gene, CDR1 is MNHNS and CDR2 is SASEGT. V lost 8 bases to trimming and J lost 8 bases, with 18 bases between them. This CDR3 contains 13 residues. CDR3 residues: CASVTGPEEEAFF. The CDR3 DNA sequence: TGTGCCAGCGTTACAGGGCCGGAGGAGGAAGCTTTCTTT.

This chain connects TRBV6-1 to TRBJ2-7, with TRBD1 as a possible D gene (6 bases). The ends were cut back, 4 bases at V and 3 bases at J, with 19 bases in the middle. CDR1 is MNHNS, CDR2 SASEGT, per germline. This CDR3 is 16 amino acids long. CDR3 sequence (DNA): TGTGCCAGCAGTGTGAAAAGAACCCAGGGGCTCTACGAGCAGTACTTC. Encoded protein: CASSVKRTQGLYEQYF.

This clone came up a few times. The V gene is TRBV5-8, the J gene TRBJ1-5, with D maybe TRBD1 (6 bases). The CDR3 is 16 amino acids. V dropped 4 bases and J dropped 0 bases, with 14 bases sitting between them. Germline CDR1 SGHTS, CDR2 YDEGEE. For the CDR3, the DNA is TGTGCCAGCAGCGAGGGACACATCCATAGCAATCAGCCCCAGCATTTT. It yields the protein CASSEGHIHSNQPQHF.

This clone was counted a single time. This rearrangement joins TRBV5-1 to TRBJ2-5; TRBD1 matches at 8 bases. Germline V gene data show CDR1 as SGHRS and CDR2 as YFSETQ. Trimming cost V 0 bases and J 4 bases; bases outside gene matches: 5. The CDR3 runs to 15 residues. The CDR3 spells CASSLGQGWGETQYF. The CDR3 bases are TGCGCCAGCAGCTTGGGACAGGGGTGGGGAGAGACCCAGTACTTC.

The chain links TRBV29-1 to TRBJ1-2; TRBD1 matches at 7 bases. The germline V gene has CDR1 SQVTM and CDR2 ANQGSEA. Trimming at V came to 5 bases and at J to 5 bases, leaving 5 bases not matched to a gene. This CDR3 contains 12 residues. The CDR3 is CSVLDRVYGYTF. Written as DNA, the CDR3 is TGCAGCGTTCTTGACAGGGTATATGGCTACACCTTC.

V is TRBV9 and J is TRBJ1-3, with 8 positions matching TRBD1. CDR3 length: 16 amino acids. Trimming removed 4 bases from V and 4 bases from J; junction bases left unmatched: 10. CDR1 and CDR2 (germline): SGDLS, YYNGEE. The CDR3 DNA follows: TGTGCCAGCAGCCCCTCTAGACAGGGGAACGGAAACACCATATATTTT. This codes for CASSPSRQGNGNTIYF.